The text below deals with one T cell receptor (beta chain). Germline V gene lookup returns CDR1 SNHLY and CDR2 FYNNEI. J gave up 12 bases and V 6 bases, and 6 bases lay outside the gene matches. The CDR3 loop spans 11 amino acids. The sample comes from a study of blood T cell repertoires in COVID-19. The wider study: Specimens from acute and convalescent COVID-19 originated in the United States, Italy and Spain. Nucleic acid was either cDNA or gDNA, and it came from T cells, B-cell-depleted T cells, or PBMCs.

Per the authors' pipeline: For nucleated cells, counts were estimated from reference gene primer amplification. Profiling relied on immunoSEQ multiplex PCR, and the TCRdb table lists in-frame clones only, not all of them. The DNA was the basis for D and trimming; V, J and clone size are from that table. The table includes under 200,000 clones, 80% to 85% detected once. Sequenced sample: peripheral blood. The clonotype comes from a human donor with acute or convalescent COVID-19. The donor label of this sample is uncertain. The chain carries TRBV2 and TRBJ1-1, with TRBD1 matching over 8 bases. The CDR3 bases are TGTGCCAGCAGGGAGGACAGGGTAACTTTCTTT. It translates to CASREDRVTFF.